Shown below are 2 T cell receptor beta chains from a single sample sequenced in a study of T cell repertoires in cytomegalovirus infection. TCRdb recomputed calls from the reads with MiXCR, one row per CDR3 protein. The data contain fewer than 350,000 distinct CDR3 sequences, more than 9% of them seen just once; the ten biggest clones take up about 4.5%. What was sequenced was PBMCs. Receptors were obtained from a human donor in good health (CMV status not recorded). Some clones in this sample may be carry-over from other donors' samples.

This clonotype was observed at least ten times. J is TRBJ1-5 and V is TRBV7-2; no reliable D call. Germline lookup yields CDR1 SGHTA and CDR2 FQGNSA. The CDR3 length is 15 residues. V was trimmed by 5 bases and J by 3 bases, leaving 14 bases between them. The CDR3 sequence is CASSTFGSYNQPQHF. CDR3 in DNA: TGTGCCAGCAGCACCTTCGGGAGCTACAATCAGCCCCAGCATTTT.

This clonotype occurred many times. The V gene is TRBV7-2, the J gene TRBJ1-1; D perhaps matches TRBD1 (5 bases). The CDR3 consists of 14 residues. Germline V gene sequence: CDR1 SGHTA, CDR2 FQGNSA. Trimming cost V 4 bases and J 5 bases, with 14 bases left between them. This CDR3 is CASSSRAPGTEAFF. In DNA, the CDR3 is TGTGCCAGCAGCTCCCGAGCTCCAGGGACTGAAGCTTTCTTT.